This TCR beta chain was identified in a study of T-cell memory formation after mild COVID-19. The table lists this clonotype with a few counts. TCRdb ran MiXCR on the 5' RACE reads and lists one entry per CDR3 protein. Of roughly 220,000 distinct CDR3 sequences listed, more than 8% are singletons. CDR1 and CDR2 (germline): SGHAT, FQNNGV. The CDR3 has 14 amino acids. V lost 2 bases and J 8 bases, leaving 12 bases between the germline ends. This chain joins TRBV11-2 and TRBJ1-4; no clear D. Sample: PBMCs or a T cell subset sorted from them (not recorded which). The receptor's source is a man aged 18 to 35 who had mild COVID-19 (a few samples of this study predate the infection). Cell type and time point are not known. CDR3: CASSLRPEQEKLFF. DNA for the CDR3: TGTGCCAGCAGCTTACGCCCAGAACAGGAAAAACTGTTTTTT. The full variable domain, in which reference TRBV11-2 and TRBJ1-4 provide the parts outside the CDR3, is EAGVAQSPRYKIIEKRQSVAFWCNPISGHATLYWYQQILGQGPKLLIQFQNNGVVDDSQLPKDRFSAERLKGVDSTLKIQPAKLEDSAVYLCASSLRPEQEKLFFGSGTQLSVL.